This TCR beta chain was captured in a study of tissue T cells after allogeneic stem cell transplantation. Using immunoSEQ multiplex PCR, the repertoire was profiled, and TCRdb retains in-frame clones only, with some absent. The data contain approximately 1,600 clones, around 81% of them singletons. General observations from the study: Some tissue clones might be persisting host cells; their alloreactivity or antigen specificity was not determined. Across patients, clones rarely overlapped, yet motif clusters were shared tissue-specifically. TCR repertoires tracked anatomic similarity, regardless of disease or transplant status.

For this clone: Its specificity is not known.

Steroid-refractory graft-versus-host disease after allogeneic hematopoietic cell transplant qualified adults for prospective research-autopsy enrollment. This clonotype originated in a male patient older than 55 with steroid-refractory graft-versus-host disease after an allogeneic stem cell transplant. The graft donor may have contributed some T cells. Material: liver tissue, obtained at autopsy.

CDR3 sequence (DNA): TGTGCCAGCAGCCAAGCGGCCCAGGGACGAAATGGCTACACCTTC. Protein sequence: CASSQAAQGRNGYTF. The chain links TRBV3-1 (or the pseudogene TRBV3-2) to TRBJ1-2; tentatively, D is TRBD1 (5 bases). Germline values: CDR1 LGHDT, CDR2 YNNKEL (reference sequence). The CDR3 extends over 15 amino acids. Deletions cut 1 base from V and 6 bases from J, with 15 bases between.